The rows below give T cell receptor beta chains drawn from one sample of a study of blood T cell repertoires in COVID-19. Data came from immunoSEQ multiplex PCR; TCRdb stores just in-frame clones and leaves some out. In the table there are 350,000 to 450,000 clones, around 84% of which are singletons. Sequencing input: peripheral blood. The receptors here all came from a woman between 18 and 29 years old with acute or convalescent COVID-19. CDR3s include the opening cysteine and the closing phenylalanine or tryptophan. The D gene is left open where the match is weak. The listing skips clone size in some rows; elsewhere it reads once, few, many or a size class.

d_call,j_call,v_call,clone_size,cdr3_nt,cdr3_aa
.,TRBJ1-2,TRBV19,.,TGTGCCAGTAGTATAGATCGGAGGTACATAACCACGACCAACTATGGCTACACCTTC,CASSIDRRYITTTNYGYTF
.,TRBJ2-2,TRBV21-1,once,TGTGCCAGCAGCGCCCCGGGCCTAGCGGGGGGAGGTACCGGGGAGCTGTTTTTT,CASSAPGLAGGGTGELFF
TRBD1,TRBJ2-7,TRBV6-5,.,TGTGCCAGCAGTCGGGACAGGGGGGCCTACGAGCAGTACTTC,CASSRDRGAYEQYF
TRBD2,TRBJ2-5,TRBV4-1,.,TGCGCCAGCAGCCAAGAGGCTACCGGGACTAGCGGGAGAGGGGCCCAAGAGACCCAGTACTTC,CASSQEATGTSGRGAQETQYF
.,TRBJ1-1,TRBV3-1/TRBV3-2,.,TGTGCCAGCAGCCAAGACCCCAGGGCGTTCGCTGAAGCTTTCTTT,CASSQDPRAFAEAFF
TRBD1,TRBJ2-5,TRBV27,few,TGTGCCAGCAGTCCTCGTTCCGGGACAGATGAAGAGACCCAGTACTTC,CASSPRSGTDEETQYF
TRBD2,TRBJ2-3,TRBV18,.,TGTGCCAGCTCACCAACTAGCGGGATGGATACGCAGTATTTT,CASSPTSGMDTQYF
TRBD2,TRBJ2-1,TRBV11-2,.,TGTGCCAGCAGCTTAGAGCCCCTAGCGGCCTACAATGAGCAGTTCTTC,CASSLEPLAAYNEQFF
TRBD2,TRBJ2-7,TRBV28,.,TGTGCCAGCAGTTCTCTAGCGGGAGCTGTAAGACGCGAGCAGTACTTC,CASSSLAGAVRREQYF
.,TRBJ1-2,TRBV7-9,.,TGTGCCAGCTGGGCCAATTCGAACTATGGCTACACCTTC,CASWANSNYGYTF
TRBD1,TRBJ2-2,TRBV7-6,.,TGTGCCAGCAGCTCGGGACAGATGAACACCGGGGAGCTGTTTTTT,CASSSGQMNTGELFF
TRBD2,TRBJ2-2,TRBV9,.,TGTGCCAGCAGCGACCGGACTAGCGGGCCGAACACCGGGGAGCTGTTTTTT,CASSDRTSGPNTGELFF
.,TRBJ2-2,TRBV28,.,TGTGCCAGCAGTTCCCTCGACTGGCGGGGGGAGCTGTTTTTT,CASSSLDWRGELFF
.,TRBJ2-4,TRBV9,.,TGTGCCAGCAGCGTCTCTGGGCTAGCCAAAAACATTCAGTACTTC,CASSVSGLAKNIQYF
.,TRBJ1-3,TRBV29-1,.,TGCAGCGTTGAACCAGGGGCTGGAAACACCATATATTTT,CSVEPGAGNTIYF
.,TRBJ1-6,TRBV7-9,.,TGTGCCAGCAGCGGGGCTGGCTCACCCCTCCACTTT,CASSGAGSPLHF
.,TRBJ1-2,TRBV28,many,TGTGCCAGCAGTTCCCAGGCCGGGCGCGGGGTCTATGGCTACACCTTC,CASSSQAGRGVYGYTF
TRBD1,TRBJ2-7,TRBV11-2,.,TGTGCCAGCAGCTTAGGGTTGGACAGGGGTATTGAAGAGCAGTACTTC,CASSLGLDRGIEEQYF
TRBD1,TRBJ1-4,TRBV25-1,.,TGTGCCAGCAGTGGGTCTGACAGGGGGAAGGGTATTAATGAAAAACTGTTTTTT,CASSGSDRGKGINEKLFF
.,TRBJ1-1,TRBV18,.,TGTGCCAGCTCACCACCTTCCGGGGGGAACACTGAAGCTTTCTTT,CASSPPSGGNTEAFF
.,TRBJ1-1,TRBV27,.,TGTGCCAGCAGTTTATCGGGGGCGGGGGTCACTGAAGCTTTCTTT,CASSLSGAGVTEAFF
.,TRBJ2-6,TRBV6-5,once,TGTGCCAGCAGTTACTCGTATACTGGGGCCAACGTCCTGACTTTC,CASSYSYTGANVLTF
TRBD1,TRBJ1-2,TRBV30,few,TGTGCCAGAACAGGGGGTAGCTATGGCTACACCTTC,CARTGGSYGYTF
.,TRBJ1-1,TRBV28,.,TGTGCCAGCGAAACTGTGTTCACTGAAGCTTTCTTT,CASETVFTEAFF
.,TRBJ2-3,TRBV5-4,.,TGTGCCAGCAGCCCTGGGGGGACCACAGATACGCAGTATTTT,CASSPGGTTDTQYF
TRBD2,TRBJ2-7,TRBV2,.,TGTGCCAGCAGTGAAGAATTACTAGCGGGGGGTTCCTCCGAGCAGTACTTC,CASSEELLAGGSSEQYF
.,TRBJ1-2,TRBV27,.,TGTGCCAGCAGTCCACAGGGATTAAGCTATGGCTACACCTTC,CASSPQGLSYGYTF
TRBD1,TRBJ1-1,TRBV9,.,TGTGCCAGCCACCCAGGTCTGGGACAGGGGTACACTGAAGCTTTCTTT,CASHPGLGQGYTEAFF
.,TRBJ1-1,TRBV10-2,.,TGCGCCAGCAGGCGGGGGAGGGGCACTGAAGCTTTCTTT,CASRRGRGTEAFF
.,TRBJ1-4,TRBV6-5,.,TGTGCCAGCAGAGACACATTAGGAACTAATGAAAAACTGTTTTTT,CASRDTLGTNEKLFF
.,TRBJ2-4,TRBV4-1,.,TGCGCCAGCAGCCAAGATTTGCGGGGTCTAGCCAAAAACATTCAGTACTTC,CASSQDLRGLAKNIQYF
.,TRBJ1-2,TRBV3-1/TRBV3-2,.,TGTGCCAGCAGCCTTGGTGGGCAGGGCCTCTATGGCTACACCTTC,CASSLGGQGLYGYTF
.,TRBJ2-5,TRBV7-9,.,TGTGCCAGCAGCTCTCGGAGTCTTCAAGAGACCCAGTACTTC,CASSSRSLQETQYF
.,TRBJ2-1,TRBV10-1,.,TGCGCCAGCAGTGAGCTAGTCGGGAGCTCCTACAATGAGCAGTTCTTC,CASSELVGSSYNEQFF
TRBD2,TRBJ2-3,TRBV5-4,.,TGTGCCAGCAGTTCTCCCATAGCGGGAGGGACAGATACGCAGTATTTT,CASSSPIAGGTDTQYF
TRBD1,TRBJ2-1,TRBV7-3,.,TGTGCCAGCAGCAGGACAGGGAGTAGCTCCTACAATGAGCAGTTCTTC,CASSRTGSSSYNEQFF
.,TRBJ1-4,TRBV7-8,.,TGTGCCAGCAGCGTCCAGTTTAATGAAAAACTGTTTTTT,CASSVQFNEKLFF
TRBD1,TRBJ2-5,TRBV3-1/TRBV3-2,.,TGTGCCAGCAGCCAAACTACAGGGGGCGAAGAGACCCAGTACTTC,CASSQTTGGEETQYF
.,TRBJ1-4,TRBV4-2,.,TGTGCCAGCAGCCAAGTCTCTGGAGGGGACGAAAAACTGTTTTTT,CASSQVSGGDEKLFF
.,TRBJ1-3,TRBV3-1/TRBV3-2,once,TGTGCCAGCAGCACGGAACGGGGATCTGGAAACACCATATATTTT,CASSTERGSGNTIYF